The 21 T cell receptor beta chains below come from one sample, sequenced in a study of cytomegalovirus exposure and HLA in healthy donors. Vbeta (60) and Jbeta (13) primers were used in the PCR. Data came from immunoSEQ multiplex PCR; TCRdb stores just in-frame clones and leaves some out. The top ten hold around 2% of the sample, which has 150,000 to 180,000 clones, about 85% seen once. The sequencing sample was made of PBMCs. The source is a woman aged 18-29 years in good health and CMV-seronegative.

The gene calls are TRBV2 and TRBJ2-5, with D possibly TRBD1 on 6 matching bases. The J call may not be correct, given that the DNA end is closer to TRBJ2-7. The CDR3 is made up of 14 amino acids. CDR1 and CDR2 (germline): SNHLY, FYNNEI. The CDR3, as DNA: TGTGCCAGCAGTCCCACAGGGACCCCCTACGAGCAGTACTTC. Translating it yields CASSPTGTPYEQYF.

This clone showed up just once. V gene TRBV19 combines with J gene TRBJ1-5, with D possibly matching TRBD1 (5 bases). CDR1 and CDR2 from the germline V gene are LNHDA and SQIVND (reference sequence). There are 14 residues in the CDR3. Trimming cost V 5 bases and J 7 bases, with 15 bases left between them. This chain's CDR3 is CASSFVGGRQPQHF. The CDR3 DNA is TGTGCCAGTAGTTTTGTGGGGGGTCGACAGCCCCAGCATTTT.

Written as DNA, the CDR3 is TGTGCCATCTTAGTCACCGGGACTAGCGGCGAGCAGTACTTC. Its translation: CAILVTGTSGEQYF. The gene calls are TRBV10-3 and TRBJ2-7, with TRBD2 matching over 11 bases. Germline assignment: CDR1 ENHRY and CDR2 SYGVKD. The CDR3 length is 14 residues. V dropped 8 bases and J dropped 6; count of bases not matched to a gene: 9.

The chain couples TRBV6-6 to TRBJ1-6; possibly TRBD1 for D (5 bases). The CDR3 length is 14 residues. Germline loops: CDR1 MNHNY, CDR2 SVGAGI (reference sequence). Trimming took 8 bases from V and 4 from J, leaving 12 bases between them. The CDR3 loop reads CASARQSYNSPLHF. CDR3 bases: TGTGCCAGCGCCCGACAGTCTTATAATTCACCCCTCCACTTT.

As for this clone: The germline gene is not matched at one end of the junction; a read error may be the cause. V and J are TRBV29-1 and TRBJ2-7; 7 bases align to TRBD2. The CDR3 extends over 15 amino acids. Germline CDR1 and CDR2: SQVTM and ANQGSEA. CDR3 protein: CSVEDRASGSYEQYF. CDR3 in DNA: TGCAGCGTCGAAGATAGGGCTAGCGGCTCCTACGAGCAGTACTTC.

This rearrangement joins TRBV19 to TRBJ2-1; 9 nucleotides agree with TRBD2. The germline V gene encodes CDR1 LNHDA and CDR2 SQIVND (reference sequence). With 6 bases clipped from V and 9 bases from J, the junction kept 6 bases outside the gene matches. The CDR3 is made up of 13 amino acids. The CDR3 sequence: CASSRREGLEQFF. The CDR3 DNA is TGTGCCAGTAGCCGGCGGGAGGGCCTTGAGCAGTTCTTC.

The V gene is TRBV30, the J gene TRBJ2-3, with TRBD2 identical over 10 bases. The CDR3 runs to 17 residues. J gave up 9 bases and V 0 bases, and 15 bases lay outside the gene matches. Germline CDR1 GTSNPN, CDR2 SVGIG (reference sequence). CDR3 in amino acids: CAWSVAWTSGPSWTQYF. The CDR3 nucleotides are TGTGCCTGGAGTGTAGCTTGGACTAGCGGCCCTTCATGGACGCAGTATTTT.

This chain uses TRBV7-6 with TRBJ2-7; a weak D match, TRBD1 (6 bases). The CDR3 totals 13 residues. V was pared by 1 base and J by 6 bases, with 10 bases between. Germline V gene lookup returns CDR1 SGHVS and CDR2 FNYEAQ. Here the CDR3 reads CASSLDRVGEQYF. In DNA, the CDR3 is TGTGCCAGCAGCTTAGACAGGGTTGGCGAGCAGTACTTC.

The chain couples TRBV25-1 to TRBJ2-5, with 8 bases matching TRBD1. Unmatched junction bases numbered 6, after V lost 2 bases and J lost 4 bases. Germline CDR1 MGHDK, CDR2 SYGVNS. This CDR3 contains 15 residues. The CDR3 loop is CASSERDRSGETQYF. The CDR3 DNA sequence: TGTGCCAGCAGTGAAAGGGACAGGTCGGGAGAGACCCAGTACTTC.

The chain combines TRBV2 with TRBJ2-1; D not resolved. CDR1 SNHLY and CDR2 FYNNEI come from the germline V gene. V was clipped by 6 bases and J by 0 bases, with 18 bases between them. The CDR3 runs to 17 residues. In nucleotides, the CDR3 is TGTGCCAGCAGCACCCTCCCGGTGACTTTCTCCTACAATGAGCAGTTCTTC. Amino acids: CASSTLPVTFSYNEQFF.

The chain links TRBV4-3 to TRBJ1-2, with 7 bases identical to TRBD1. V shed 0 bases and J 8 bases; nucleotides not matched to a gene: 9. This CDR3 comprises 15 residues. Germline-derived CDR1 and CDR2 are LGHNA and YSLEER. CDR3 DNA: TGCGCCAGCAGCCAAGATGTAGGGCCAGGGGGAGGCTACACCTTC. Translated, it gives CASSQDVGPGGGYTF.

The sample holds one count of this clone. V usage is TRBV2 and J usage is TRBJ2-2; 8 positions agree with TRBD1. V lost 5 bases to trimming and J lost 6 bases; unmatched junction nucleotides: 5. The length of the CDR3 is 14 residues. Germline V gene lookup returns CDR1 SNHLY and CDR2 FYNNEI. CDR3 sequence reads: CASSSRTGSGELFF. The CDR3 nucleotides read TGTGCCAGCAGTTCCCGGACAGGGTCCGGGGAGCTGTTTTTT.

The chain is built from TRBV6-1 and TRBJ1-5; D is possibly TRBD1 (5 bases). Germline V lookup: CDR1 MNHNS, CDR2 SASEGT. With 1 base removed from V and 1 base from J, the gap between germline ends came to 14 bases. The CDR3 loop spans 17 amino acids. CDR3 residues: CASSEGWGGGSNQPQHF. CDR3 nucleotides: TGTGCCAGCAGTGAAGGTTGGGGGGGAGGAAGCAATCAGCCCCAGCATTTT.

J is TRBJ1-4 and V is TRBV6-1; D unclear. V was pared by 1 base and J by 7 bases, with 13 bases between. CDR3 length: 15 residues. The V gene's germline CDR1 is MNHNS and CDR2 SASEGT. CDR3 coding DNA: TGTGCCAGCAGTGAAGGGCTAGGGCGGGCTGAAAAACTGTTTTTT. Translated, it gives CASSEGLGRAEKLFF.

V gene TRBV19 combines with J gene TRBJ1-3, with unresolved D. The CDR3 runs to 14 residues. Per the germline V gene, CDR1 is LNHDA and CDR2 is SQIVND (reference sequence). V gave up 3 bases and J gave up 0 bases, with 6 bases separating them. CDR3 sequence: CASSIRGSGNTIYF. The CDR3 DNA sequence: TGTGCCAGTAGTATCCGGGGCTCTGGAAACACCATATATTTT.

The rearrangement links TRBV30 to TRBJ1-4, with TRBD1 identical over 12 bases. The CDR3 has 19 residues. Per the germline V gene, CDR1 is GTSNPN and CDR2 is SVGIG (reference sequence). The V and J ends lost 5 bases and 2 bases, in that order; junction bases with no gene match: 15. The CDR3 DNA follows: TGTGCCTGGCGTCCGGGACAGGGGGCTCGTCGTGGGACTAATGAAAAACTGTTTTTT. Amino acids: CAWRPGQGARRGTNEKLFF.

The chain is built from TRBV2 and TRBJ1-1; D gene unclear. The CDR3 runs to 17 residues. Germline V gives CDR1 SNHLY, CDR2 FYNNEI. V was clipped by 3 bases and J by 3 bases, with 20 bases between them. CDR3 loop: CASSDVLRARMYTEAFF. The CDR3 nucleotides read TGTGCCAGCAGTGACGTATTGAGGGCGCGGATGTACACTGAAGCTTTCTTT.

The CDR3 region is CASSLVVGTDTQYF. The CDR3 nucleotides are TGTGCCAGCAGCTTAGTCGTCGGCACAGATACGCAGTATTTT. This chain uses TRBV7-9 with TRBJ2-3, with D unclear. The CDR3 contains 14 residues. V shed 1 base and J shed 1 base, with 6 bases lying between them. The germline gives CDR1 SEHNR, CDR2 FQNEAQ (reference sequence).

J is TRBJ2-1 and V is TRBV15; 7 bases line up with TRBD2. The CDR3 is 16 residues long. In germline, CDR1 is LNHNV, CDR2 YYDKDF (reference sequence). J was trimmed by 3 bases and V by 5 bases; bases with no gene match: 10. CDR3 region: CATSPTHREVYNEQFF. The DNA for the CDR3 is TGTGCCACCAGCCCGACTCACCGGGAGGTCTACAATGAGCAGTTCTTC.

The genes are TRBV6-1 and TRBJ1-1; TRBD1 aligns across 7 bases. From germline, CDR1 is MNHNS and CDR2 SASEGT. The CDR3 length is 15 residues. J lost 0 bases, V lost 6 bases, and 7 bases had no gene match. The CDR3 DNA follows: TGTGCCAGCAGCGCTAATACAGGGGTGAACACTGAAGCTTTCTTT. It is translated as CASSANTGVNTEAFF.

V is TRBV2 and J is TRBJ1-2, with D maybe TRBD1 (5 bases). Per germline, CDR1 SNHLY and CDR2 FYNNEI. The V end was cut by 6 bases, the J end by 8 bases, with 13 bases between. The CDR3 is 12 residues long. The CDR3 here is CASSLTVGGYTF. In DNA form, the CDR3 reads TGTGCCAGCAGCCTGACAGTGGGGGGCTACACCTTC.